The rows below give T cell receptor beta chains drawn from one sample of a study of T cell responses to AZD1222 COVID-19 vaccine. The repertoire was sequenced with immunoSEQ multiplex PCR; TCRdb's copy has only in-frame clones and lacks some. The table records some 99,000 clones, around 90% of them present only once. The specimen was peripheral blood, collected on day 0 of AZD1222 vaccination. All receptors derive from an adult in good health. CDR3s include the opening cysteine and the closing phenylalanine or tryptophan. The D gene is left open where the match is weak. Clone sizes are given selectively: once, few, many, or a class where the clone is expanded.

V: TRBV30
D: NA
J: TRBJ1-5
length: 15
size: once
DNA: TGTGCCTGGAGTTTCGGGTGGGTAGTGAGCCAGCCCCAGCATTTT
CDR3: CAWSFGWVVSQPQHF

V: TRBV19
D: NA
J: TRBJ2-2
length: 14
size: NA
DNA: TGTGCCAGTTCCAGGTTCGGGGACACCGGGGAGCTGTTTTTT
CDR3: CASSRFGDTGELFF

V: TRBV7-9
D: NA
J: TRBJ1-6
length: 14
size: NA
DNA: TGTGCCAGCAGCCCAATGGGGGATAATTCACCCCTCCACTTT
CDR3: CASSPMGDNSPLHF

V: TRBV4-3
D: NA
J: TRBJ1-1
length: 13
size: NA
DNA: TGCGCCAGCAGCCAAGATCCAGGCACAACGGCTTTCTTT
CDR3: CASSQDPGTTAFF

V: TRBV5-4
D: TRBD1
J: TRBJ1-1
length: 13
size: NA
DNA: TGTGCCAGCAGCGAGAACAGGGGCACTGAAGCTTTCTTT
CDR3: CASSENRGTEAFF

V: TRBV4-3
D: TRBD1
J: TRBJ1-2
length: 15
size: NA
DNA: TGCGCCAGCAGCCCAGGGACAGTAATTGCCTATGGCTACACCTTC
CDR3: CASSPGTVIAYGYTF

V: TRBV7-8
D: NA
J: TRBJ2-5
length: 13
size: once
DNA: TGTGCCAGCGGCTGGGGGGTTGGGGAGACCCAGTACTTC
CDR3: CASGWGVGETQYF

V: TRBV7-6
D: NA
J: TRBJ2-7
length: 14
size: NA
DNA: TGTGCCAGCAGCTCGGGGACGGCTACCTACGAGCAGTACTTC
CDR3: CASSSGTATYEQYF

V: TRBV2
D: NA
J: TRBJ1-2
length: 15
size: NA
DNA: TGTGCCAGCAGTGAAACTAGAGGAAGTTCCGATGGCTACACCTTC
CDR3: CASSETRGSSDGYTF

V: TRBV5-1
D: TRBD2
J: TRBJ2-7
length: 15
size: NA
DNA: TGCGCCAGCAGCTTGGAACTAGCGGGGAGAGACGAGCAGTACTTC
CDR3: CASSLELAGRDEQYF

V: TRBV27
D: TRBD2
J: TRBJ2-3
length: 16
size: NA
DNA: TGTGCCAGCAGAGGGACTAGCGGCCAGGGAACAGATACGCAGTATTTT
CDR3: CASRGTSGQGTDTQYF

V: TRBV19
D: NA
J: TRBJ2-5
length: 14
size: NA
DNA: TGTGCCAGTAGTATGGAGGCTATGGGAGAGACCCAGTACTTC
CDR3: CASSMEAMGETQYF

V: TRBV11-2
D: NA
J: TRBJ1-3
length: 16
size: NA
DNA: TGTGCCAGCAGCCCTTGGATGACCCTCTCTGGAAACACCATATATTTT
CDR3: CASSPWMTLSGNTIYF

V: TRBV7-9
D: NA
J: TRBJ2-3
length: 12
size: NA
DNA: TGTGCCAGCAGCATCAACACAGATACGCAGTATTTT
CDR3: CASSINTDTQYF

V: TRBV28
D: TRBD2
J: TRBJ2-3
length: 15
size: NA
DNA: TGTGCCAGCAGCCCTACGGGGGGAGGCACAGATACGCAGTATTTT
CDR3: CASSPTGGGTDTQYF

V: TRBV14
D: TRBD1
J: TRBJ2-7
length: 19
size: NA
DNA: TGTGCCAGCAGCCAAGATTCCCCGGGACAGAGTGCTCGTTTCTACGAGCAGTACTTC
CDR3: CASSQDSPGQSARFYEQYF

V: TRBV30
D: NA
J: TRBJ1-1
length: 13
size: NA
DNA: TGTGCCTGGAACCCATACATGAACACTGAAGCTTTCTTT
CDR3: CAWNPYMNTEAFF

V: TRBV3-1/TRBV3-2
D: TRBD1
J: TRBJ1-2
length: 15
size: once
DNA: TGTGCCAGCAGCCAAGAGCGACAGGGCACTCCGGGCTACACCTTC
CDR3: CASSQERQGTPGYTF

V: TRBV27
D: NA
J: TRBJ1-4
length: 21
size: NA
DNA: TGTGCCAGCAGTCCCGGCCGCGGGACACGGCCTGCGGAAGGTTATAATGAAAAACTGTTTTTT
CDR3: CASSPGRGTRPAEGYNEKLFF

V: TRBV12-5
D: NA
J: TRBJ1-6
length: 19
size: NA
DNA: TGTGCTAGTGGTTTGGTACCGAAGGGCCACCCCCTAAATAATTCACCCCTCCACTTT
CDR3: CASGLVPKGHPLNNSPLHF

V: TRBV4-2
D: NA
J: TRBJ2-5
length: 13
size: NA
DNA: TGTGCCAGCAGCCAAGAGGGACAAGAGACCCAGTACTTC
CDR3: CASSQEGQETQYF

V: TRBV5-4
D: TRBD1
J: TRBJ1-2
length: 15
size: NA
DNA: TGTGCCAGCAGCCAGGACAGGGAGCTTTTCTATAGCTACACCTTC
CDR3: CASSQDRELFYSYTF